The clone carrying this TCR beta chain was detected only a few times. Antigen unknown. The source of the sample is a study of beta chain features in type 1 diabetes. Study at large: Across every sample, about 100 million sorted cells were examined in total.

The entirety of the isolated RNA underwent reverse transcription, so expressed TCRB transcripts were sequenced. TCRdb keeps only in-frame clones here, not all; method: immunoSEQ multiplex PCR. The sample records a few hundred thousand clones, 25% to 30% being singletons. Study findings and constraints: Researchers could not determine here whether HLA type influences TCRB rearrangement. Type 1 diabetes patients had fewer VDJ junction insertions and more deletions. TCRB CDR3s were moderately but significantly shorter in Type 1 diabetes patients in all four CD4+ subsets.

With 4 bases clipped from V and 2 bases from J, the junction kept 10 bases outside the gene matches. Germline V gives CDR1 SQVTM, CDR2 ANQGSEA. This CDR3 spans 16 amino acids. This chain uses TRBV29-1 with TRBJ2-3; 9 bases map to TRBD2. Sequencing was done on a sample of central memory CD4+ T cells from blood. The origin of this receptor is a man under 40 in good health. The CDR3 nucleotides are TGCAGCGTTGTGGGGATTAGCGGGAGAGACACAGATACGCAGTATTTT. Amino acids: CSVVGISGRDTDTQYF.